The T cell receptor beta chain under discussion was sequenced for a study of blood T cell repertoires in COVID-19. Background on the study: Samples taken during acute and convalescent COVID-19 were collected in the United States, Italy and Spain.

Original analysis: Reference gene primers were amplified, and this amplification served to estimate nucleated cell counts. Libraries were prepared by immunoSEQ multiplex PCR; TCRdb keeps only in-frame clonotypes and omits some of them. V, J and clone size derive from that table, while D and trimming were established from the DNA sequence. The table has fewer than 300,000 clones, less than 85% seen once; the top ten hold around 3.2%. This clone was counted between two and nine times. The CDR3 spans 12 residues. The germline gives CDR1 SQVTM, CDR2 ANQGSEA. Between the trimmed V and J ends, which lost 6 bases and 8 bases, there was a span of 17 bases.

V and J are TRBV29-1 and TRBJ2-7, with TRBD1 as a possible D gene (6 bases). This receptor was obtained from a woman aged 18-29 years with acute or convalescent COVID-19. Specimen: peripheral blood. The CDR3 DNA is TGCAGCGTATCTATTTGGGACACCCAGCAGTACTTC. This translates into CSVSIWDTQQYF.